This entry concerns a single T cell receptor beta chain. What it binds is not known. The source of the sample is a study of CD8+CD57+ T cells in acquired aplastic anemia. Study at large: The sorted CD4+ and CD8+ cells yielded an average around 3.2 ug of DNA. General observations from the study: Patients versus controls showed no significant CD8+ Simpson's diversity difference.

It was patients with CD8+CD57+ cell expansion by flow cytometry who were chosen for sequencing. Each patient had severe acquired aplastic anemia. Among the patients, none had received any therapy at the time of blood sampling. Profiling of TCR beta VDJ combinations and CDR3 sequences used genomic DNA as template. One entry per CDR3 protein, called by TCRdb with MiXCR from the reads. The sample lists around 200,000 distinct CDR3 sequences; 65% were seen once. This TCR came from a human donor with aplastic anemia. Input material: sorted CD4+, CD8+, or CD8+CD57+ T cells (not recorded which) from PBMCs.

In DNA form, the CDR3 reads TGTGCCAGCAGTCGCCGGGGGAACACTGAAGCTTTCTTT. Its translation is CASSRRGNTEAFF. The rearrangement joins TRBV6-6 to TRBJ1-1; D gene uncertain. Looked up from germline, CDR1 is MNHNY and CDR2 is SVGAGI (reference sequence). V was clipped by 5 bases and J by 1 base, with 8 bases between them. The CDR3 loop spans 13 amino acids.